These 18 T cell receptor beta chains share one sample of origin, sequenced in a study of T-cell memory formation after mild COVID-19. TCRdb independently ran MiXCR on the 5' RACE reads; one entry per CDR3 protein. The sample yields tens of thousands of distinct CDR3 sequences, roughly 14% seen once. Sequenced sample: PBMCs or a T cell subset sorted from them (not recorded which). Receptors originate from an adult woman who had mild COVID-19 (a few samples of this study predate the infection). Cell type and time point are not known.

Only a few counts were recorded for this clonotype. The J gene is TRBJ2-2, the V gene TRBV5-1; 10 nucleotides align to TRBD2. The V and J ends lost 4 bases and 4 bases, in that order; junction bases with no gene match: 13. CDR1 is SGHRS, CDR2 YFSETQ, per germline. This CDR3 comprises 18 residues. The CDR3 DNA sequence: TGCGCCAGCAGCACACCGGGACTAGCGCTACTGAGCACCGGGGAGCTGTTTTTT. It encodes CASSTPGLALLSTGELFF.

In its sample, this clonotype was seen a few times. The V gene is TRBV20-1, the J gene TRBJ2-1, with D possibly being TRBD2 (6 bases). The CDR3 length is 11 residues. Germline CDR1 is DFQATT and CDR2 is SNEGSKA (reference sequence). Deletions cut 6 bases from V and 8 bases from J, with 11 bases between. As DNA, the CDR3 is TGCAGTGCCAGAAGCGGGCATGAGCAGTTCTTC. Protein product: CSARSGHEQFF.

The gene calls are TRBV12-3 or TRBV12-4 and TRBJ2-7, with a tentative D call TRBD2 (6 bases). This CDR3 contains 13 residues. The V end lost 2 bases, the J end lost 5 bases, and 10 bases lay between the germline ends. CDR3 residues: CASSLWGDDEQYF. CDR3 DNA: TGTGCCAGCAGTTTATGGGGGGACGACGAGCAGTACTTC.

This chain uses TRBV29-1 with TRBJ2-5; the D gene is possibly TRBD1 (5 bases). The CDR3 runs 14 residues. Germline assignment: CDR1 SQVTM and CDR2 ANQGSEA. Trimming removed 7 bases from V and 2 bases from J, with 17 bases in between. The DNA for the CDR3 is TGCAGCGCTCAAGGGTTCAGGGATCAAGAGACCCAGTACTTC. Translating it yields CSAQGFRDQETQYF.

This chain joins TRBV6-5 and TRBJ2-3, with 10 bases matching TRBD1. CDR3 length: 15 residues. In germline, CDR1 is MNHEY, CDR2 SVGAGI. V lost 8 bases and J lost 2; bases outside the gene matches: 7. CDR3 nucleotides: TGTGCCAGCGGGACAGGGGAGGCGGACACAGATACGCAGTATTTT. It is translated as CASGTGEADTDTQYF.

This chain joins TRBV11-2 and TRBJ2-2, with D perhaps TRBD1 or TRBD2 (5 bases each). Trimming took 1 base from V and 0 from J, leaving 6 bases between them. This CDR3 has 15 amino acids. The germline CDR1 and CDR2 sequences are SGHAT and FQNNGV. CDR3 residues: CASSLGGTNTGELFF. The CDR3 DNA follows: TGTGCCAGCAGCTTAGGGGGGACGAACACCGGGGAGCTGTTTTTT.

The chain recombines TRBV24-1 with TRBJ2-3; TRBD2 matches at 8 bases. This CDR3 region has 17 residues. Trimming cost V 4 bases and J 3 bases; bases outside gene matches: 11. Looked up from germline, CDR1 is KGHDR and CDR2 is SFDVKD. Here the CDR3 reads CATSDRQAGVATDTQYF. CDR3 bases: TGTGCCACCAGTGACCGTCAAGCGGGAGTGGCTACAGATACGCAGTATTTT.

The CDR3 protein is CSAQRGDYNEQFF. The CDR3 region has the DNA TGCAGTGCTCAGCGGGGGGACTACAATGAGCAGTTCTTC. This chain connects TRBV20-1 to TRBJ2-1; 9 bases line up with TRBD2. This CDR3 contains 13 residues. Germline assignment: CDR1 DFQATT and CDR2 SNEGSKA (reference sequence). V shed 5 bases and J 3 bases; nucleotides not matched to a gene: 2.

The rearrangement joins TRBV29-1 to TRBJ2-6, with 8 bases fitting TRBD1. Germline V lookup: CDR1 SQVTM, CDR2 ANQGSEA. V was clipped by 6 bases and J by 0 bases; unmatched bases: 19. This CDR3 has 20 residues. CDR3 protein: CSVNKTKGQELFSGANVLTF. CDR3 nucleotides: TGCAGCGTCAACAAGACGAAGGGACAGGAGTTATTCTCTGGGGCCAACGTCCTGACTTTC.

There are many counts of this clonotype. The rearrangement links TRBV6-1 to TRBJ2-7; D gene uncertain. CDR3 size: 14 residues. The germline CDR1 and CDR2 sequences are MNHNS and SASEGT. The V end lost 8 bases, the J end lost 0 bases, and 14 bases lay between the germline ends. The CDR3 DNA sequence: TGTGCCAGCGGGTTGGCTGAGAGCTCCTACGAGCAGTACTTC. It encodes CASGLAESSYEQYF.

The V and J genes are TRBV4-2 and TRBJ2-2; no clear D. The CDR3 totals 13 residues. In germline, CDR1 is LGHNA, CDR2 YNFKEQ. Trimming took off 0 bases at V and 5 bases at J, with 4 bases between the two ends. CDR3 sequence reads: CASSQELTGELFF. The CDR3, as DNA: TGTGCCAGCAGCCAAGAGCTAACCGGGGAGCTGTTTTTT.

The chain combines TRBV7-9 with TRBJ2-1; possibly TRBD1 or TRBD2 for D (5 bases each). V lost 5 bases and J lost 8, with 19 bases in between. CDR1 and CDR2 from the germline V gene are SEHNR and FQNEAQ (reference sequence). The CDR3 has 15 residues. Here the CDR3 reads CASSGGVGGDHEQFF. In nucleotides, the CDR3 is TGTGCCAGCAGCGGGGGAGTAGGAGGAGACCATGAGCAGTTCTTC.

This clonotype was detected ten times or more. The chain is built from TRBV5-1 and TRBJ2-3; D remains ambiguous. V lost 0 bases, J lost 0 bases, and 5 bases lay in between. CDR1 is SGHRS and CDR2 is YFSETQ in the germline V gene. The CDR3 has 14 residues. The CDR3 bases are TGCGCCAGCAGCTTGGGACCGAGCACAGATACGCAGTATTTT. Translated, it gives CASSLGPSTDTQYF. Looking up the rest from reference TRBV5-1 and TRBJ2-3 gives the full variable domain: KAGVTQTPRYLIKTRGQQVTLSCSPISGHRSVSWYQQTPGQGLQFLFEYFSETQRNKGNFPGRFSGRQFSNSRSEMNVSTLELGDSALYLCASSLGPSTDTQYFGPGTRLTVL.

This clonotype has at least ten counts. V usage is TRBV6-4 and J usage is TRBJ2-3; tentative D call: TRBD2 (7 bases). With 0 bases removed from V and 6 bases from J, the gap between germline ends came to 16 bases. Germline assignment: CDR1 MRHNA and CDR2 SNTAGT. This CDR3 is built from 16 residues. The CDR3 spells CASSDSNSGGPDTQYF. In nucleotides, the CDR3 is TGTGCCAGCAGTGACTCGAATTCCGGGGGGCCCGATACGCAGTATTTT.

This clonotype turned up a few times. V is TRBV12-3 or TRBV12-4 and J is TRBJ1-2, with a possible D match to TRBD1 (5 bases). The length of the CDR3 is 16 residues. Trimming cost V 6 bases and J 0 bases, with 17 bases left between them. The CDR3 sequence is CASSLFPTGANYGYTF. The CDR3 nucleotides read TGTGCCAGCAGCCTCTTTCCAACAGGAGCTAACTATGGCTACACCTTC.

This clonotype was counted only a few times. This chain joins TRBV12-3 or TRBV12-4 and TRBJ1-5, with D unclear. V lost 6 bases and J lost 6, with 12 bases in between. The CDR3 runs 13 residues. CDR3 loop: CASSPAAGQPQHF. CDR3 DNA: TGTGCCAGCAGCCCCGCGGCGGGTCAGCCCCAGCATTTT.

This clonotype occurred many times. This chain joins TRBV20-1 and TRBJ2-1, with 11 bases matching TRBD2. In germline, CDR1 is DFQATT, CDR2 SNEGSKA (reference sequence). The V and J ends lost 5 bases and 4 bases, in that order; junction bases with no gene match: 16. This CDR3 comprises 18 residues. The CDR3 DNA is TGCAGTGCTCCTAGACACGAGGGACTAGCGGTACTATACAATGAGCAGTTCTTC. It codes for CSAPRHEGLAVLYNEQFF.

This clonotype was seen a handful of times. CDR3 residues: CASTVTGRGHLDGYTF. CDR3 nucleotide sequence: TGTGCCAGCACCGTTACCGGGAGGGGACACCTGGATGGCTACACCTTC. This chain joins TRBV11-2 and TRBJ1-2; a possible D gene is TRBD1 (6 bases). The CDR3 runs 16 residues. V lost 7 bases and J lost 6, with 24 bases in between. The V gene's germline CDR1 is SGHAT and CDR2 FQNNGV.